This TCR beta chain comes out of a study of T cells in localized non-small cell lung cancer. Overall study findings and caveats: Sequencing involved a lone tumor region, leaving heterogeneity possible. In adjacent lung, a median around 55 of the top 100 tumor clones were found. Higher blood T cell density went with longer overall survival. Uninvolved adjacent lung showed the highest T cell clonality, exceeding tumor.

Produced via immunoSEQ multiplex PCR; TCRdb's table is partial and in-frame only. The table includes 12,000 or so clones, around 80% detected once. With 3 bases removed from V and 2 bases from J, the gap between germline ends came to 8 bases. Germline CDR1 is LNHDA and CDR2 is SQIVND (reference sequence). This CDR3 is 14 amino acids long. Details on this clone: The antigen remains unidentified.

The receptor comes from a male donor aged 60 or over with stage I lung adenocarcinoma. Sequenced material: peripheral blood, taken before any cancer treatment. The V call is TRBV19, the J call TRBJ1-5; D unclear. CDR3 loop: CASSIHRGNQPQHF. In DNA, the CDR3 is TGTGCCAGTAGTATCCACCGGGGCAATCAGCCCCAGCATTTT.